This TCR beta chain was identified during a study of beta chain features in type 1 diabetes. Across the study: Examination of sorted cells across all samples involved about 100,000,000 cells. Study-wide results and caveats: Moderate but significant shortening of TCRB CDR3s was recorded in all four CD4+ subsets from Type 1 diabetes patients.

Since all of the isolated RNA was reverse transcribed, expressed TCRB transcripts were what got sequenced. Measured with immunoSEQ multiplex PCR; TCRdb has only the in-frame clones, and not every one. The sample records 970,000 or so clones, 15% to 20% being singletons. This clone has just a few counts. Antigen specificity is unknown. Different DNA sequences within this sample yield the same CDR3. The sequence was collected from a woman younger than 35 in good health. The sequenced material came from naive CD4+ T cells from blood.

CDR3 protein: CASSPQYQETQYF. The CDR3 bases are TGTGCCAGCTCACCACAGTACCAAGAGACCCAGTACTTC. The genes are TRBV18 and TRBJ2-5; D remains ambiguous. The V end lost 1 base, the J end lost 0 bases, and 3 bases lay between the germline ends. The CDR3 loop spans 13 amino acids. Germline CDR1 is KGHSH and CDR2 is LQKENI.